This T cell receptor (beta chain) was sequenced during a study of CD8 T cells in ankylosing spondylitis. Study findings and constraints: Among TCR beta sequences, a motif of several highly homologous variants appeared characteristic of ankylosing spondylitis blood.

The table lists this clonotype with a few counts. Its antigen is undetermined. TCRdb reprocessed the 5' RACE reads via MiXCR and lists one record per CDR3 protein. The data show some 220,000 distinct CDR3 sequences, roughly 6.6% seen once. Per germline, CDR1 SGHRS and CDR2 YFSETQ. The V segment lost 5 bases and the J segment 1 base; nucleotides outside the gene matches: 8. CDR3 size: 15 residues. The TCR was taken from a male donor with ankylosing spondylitis. The specimen sequenced was blood, either unsorted or a sorted T cell fraction (not recorded which). The V and J genes are TRBV5-1 and TRBJ2-5, with 7 bases identical to TRBD1. DNA of the CDR3: TGCGCCAGCAGGACCGGACAGGCCGCCCAAGAGACCCAGTACTTC. It specifies CASRTGQAAQETQYF.